This T cell receptor (beta chain) emerged from a study of beta chain features in type 1 diabetes. Study-wide results and limits: Type 1 diabetes patients showed a moderate but significant shortening of TCRB CDR3s in all four CD4+ subsets. Whatever favoring of shorter templates PCR might show would apply equally to patients and controls.

This CDR3 comprises 14 residues. With 8 bases removed from V and 0 bases from J, the gap between germline ends came to 14 bases. CDR1 is SNHLY, CDR2 FYNNEI, per germline. This clone was seen more than once but under ten times. Its antigen is still unknown. Sorted populations were all over 98% pure. Every isolated RNA sample was fully reverse transcribed, so sequencing captured expressed TCRB transcripts. The assay was immunoSEQ multiplex PCR, and TCRdb's table has in-frame clones only and misses some. The sample lists 600,000 to 750,000 clones; 9.5% to 15% were seen once. The sequence came from a man aged 30-40 years with type 1 diabetes. The V call is TRBV2, the J call TRBJ2-7, with D tentatively TRBD2 (5 bases). What was sequenced was naive CD4+ T cells from blood. CDR3 region: CASSQRTSSYEQYF. In DNA, the CDR3 is TGTGCCAGCTCCCAGCGGACGAGCTCCTACGAGCAGTACTTC.